This T cell receptor (beta chain) comes out of a study of molecular identifiers for immune sequencing clone quantification. Study summary: Replicate experiments divided RNA from around 20,000 or 100,000 naive CD8 cells into five parts and sequenced four. General study findings and limits: Among effectors, clones above 20 RNA copies held over 99% of molecules; among naive cells, under 1%.

Bulk libraries came from a prior protocol with listed TCR primers. In TCRdb, the PCR reads were re-called with MiXCR into one record per CDR3 protein. This sample yields about 640,000 distinct CDR3 sequences, of which approximately 20% are seen a single time; approximately 0.9% belongs to the top ten. This clonotype was seen many times. Its antigen is unknown. Trimming removed 5 bases from V and 0 bases from J; junction bases left unmatched: 4. The V gene's germline CDR1 is SQVTM and CDR2 ANQGSEA. This CDR3 region has 13 residues. The sequence came from a human donor in good health. Some libraries in this study had Jurkat cell RNA spiked in. The sequenced sample consisted of naive CD8+ T cells from blood, with Jurkat cell RNA spiked in. Subset indicated: FACS-sorted CD8+CD4-CCR7+CD45RA+ naive T cells. V usage is TRBV29-1 and J usage is TRBJ2-7, with TRBD1 matching over 7 bases. The CDR3 reads CSVYDRASYEQYF. The CDR3 DNA reads as TGCAGCGTTTATGACAGGGCCTCCTACGAGCAGTACTTC.